A selection of T cell receptor beta chains follows, all from one sample in a study of blood T cell repertoires in COVID-19. Clones were read by immunoSEQ multiplex PCR, and TCRdb kept only the in-frame ones, dropping some. Seen here are 52,000 or so clones, roughly 84% observed once, and the top ten hold around a sixth. The sample consisted of peripheral blood. The receptors shown here come from a man between 65 and 79 years old with active COVID-19. CDR3s include the opening cysteine and the closing phenylalanine or tryptophan. Fields, in order: J gene, V gene, CDR3 protein.

j_gene: TRBJ1-2
v_gene: TRBV2
CDR3aa: CASSLQGNYGYTF

j_gene: TRBJ2-3
v_gene: TRBV30
CDR3aa: CASLSGDLSTDTQYF

j_gene: TRBJ2-3
v_gene: TRBV4-1
CDR3aa: CASGLEGLTDTQYF

j_gene: TRBJ2-5
v_gene: TRBV4-2
CDR3aa: CASSQGSGGEETQYF

j_gene: TRBJ1-1
v_gene: TRBV6-6
CDR3aa: CASSVGGAFF

j_gene: TRBJ2-7
v_gene: TRBV29-1
CDR3aa: CSVRSGTGYDEQYF

j_gene: TRBJ2-7
v_gene: TRBV4-1
CDR3aa: CASSPYLGTGAYEQYF

j_gene: TRBJ2-1
v_gene: TRBV10-3
CDR3aa: CAISELGQGANNEQFF

j_gene: TRBJ2-3
v_gene: TRBV7-3
CDR3aa: CASSSPRDTQYF

j_gene: TRBJ1-5
v_gene: TRBV5-6
CDR3aa: CASSPNRAQPQHF

j_gene: TRBJ1-1
v_gene: TRBV11-1
CDR3aa: CASSLATGANTEAFF

j_gene: TRBJ1-4
v_gene: TRBV5-1
CDR3aa: CASSSLTGSNEKLFF

j_gene: TRBJ1-1
v_gene: TRBV19
CDR3aa: CASSSGPGRGTEAFF

j_gene: TRBJ1-1
v_gene: TRBV10-3
CDR3aa: CAISESRTGYWDTEAFF

j_gene: TRBJ1-1
v_gene: TRBV6-4
CDR3aa: CASKQGAQNTEAFF

j_gene: TRBJ2-3
v_gene: TRBV5-4
CDR3aa: CASSSRVSGLDTQYF

j_gene: TRBJ2-7
v_gene: TRBV28
CDR3aa: CASNLPGTGSYEQYF

j_gene: TRBJ2-5
v_gene: TRBV19
CDR3aa: CASSRDRGPSRETQYF

j_gene: TRBJ1-3
v_gene: TRBV27
CDR3aa: CASSPGTGLSGNTIYF

j_gene: TRBJ1-1
v_gene: TRBV14
CDR3aa: CASSQDPGNTEAFF

j_gene: TRBJ2-7
v_gene: TRBV7-9
CDR3aa: CASSPTEAYEQYF

j_gene: TRBJ2-3
v_gene: TRBV5-4
CDR3aa: CASSLDSWVAGTDTQYF

j_gene: TRBJ2-3
v_gene: TRBV9
CDR3aa: CASSVGAHTDTQYF

j_gene: TRBJ2-5
v_gene: TRBV4-1
CDR3aa: CASSQDWSSGSIWTQYF

j_gene: TRBJ2-7
v_gene: TRBV4-3
CDR3aa: CASSQDWREEAYEQYF

j_gene: TRBJ1-6
v_gene: TRBV30
CDR3aa: CAWSKKGDNSPLHF

j_gene: TRBJ2-1
v_gene: TRBV24-1
CDR3aa: CATSDSASGVPSQFF

j_gene: TRBJ1-3
v_gene: TRBV6-5
CDR3aa: CASVPGAGNTIYF

j_gene: TRBJ2-2
v_gene: TRBV7-3
CDR3aa: CASSLISGTGGLFF

j_gene: TRBJ1-2
v_gene: TRBV7-2
CDR3aa: CASSPRQGYDYGYTF

j_gene: TRBJ2-5
v_gene: TRBV19
CDR3aa: CASSTSGRGQTQYF

j_gene: TRBJ2-1
v_gene: TRBV7-6
CDR3aa: CASSSKRQGAMNEQFF

j_gene: TRBJ1-1
v_gene: TRBV19
CDR3aa: CASSTRDRGPISNTEAFF

j_gene: TRBJ1-6
v_gene: TRBV3-1/TRBV3-2
CDR3aa: CASSPARGDSPLHF

j_gene: TRBJ1-5
v_gene: TRBV6-5
CDR3aa: CASRWLSNQPQHF

j_gene: TRBJ2-3
v_gene: TRBV11-2
CDR3aa: CASSPSGLVTDTQYF

j_gene: TRBJ1-1
v_gene: TRBV14
CDR3aa: CASSQGQGRNTEAFF

j_gene: TRBJ2-1
v_gene: TRBV4-2
CDR3aa: CASSQEAGIAGEREQFF

j_gene: TRBJ1-5
v_gene: TRBV2
CDR3aa: CASSEWSQNQPQHF

j_gene: TRBJ2-7
v_gene: TRBV20-1
CDR3aa: CSASLGGRFTSYEQYF

j_gene: TRBJ2-1
v_gene: TRBV15
CDR3aa: CATSREKAEPYNEQFF

j_gene: TRBJ2-1
v_gene: TRBV10-3
CDR3aa: CAIRTSTSSYNEQFF